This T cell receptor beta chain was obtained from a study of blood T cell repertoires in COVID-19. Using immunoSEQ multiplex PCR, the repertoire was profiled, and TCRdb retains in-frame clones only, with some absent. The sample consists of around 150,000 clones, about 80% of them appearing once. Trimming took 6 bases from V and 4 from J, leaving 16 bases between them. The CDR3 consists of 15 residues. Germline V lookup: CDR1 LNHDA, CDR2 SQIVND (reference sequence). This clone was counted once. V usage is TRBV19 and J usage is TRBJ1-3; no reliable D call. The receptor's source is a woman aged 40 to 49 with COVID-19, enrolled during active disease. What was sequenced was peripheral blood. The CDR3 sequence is CASRDPTRAGNTIYF. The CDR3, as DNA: TGTGCCAGTAGAGACCCGACGAGGGCCGGAAACACCATATATTTT.